Following are 24 T cell receptor beta chains from one sample sequenced in a study of blood T cell repertoires in COVID-19. Libraries were prepared by immunoSEQ multiplex PCR; TCRdb keeps only in-frame clonotypes and omits some of them. This table has more than 250,000 clones, around 87% appearing once. What was sequenced was PBMCs or T cells enriched from blood (not recorded which). The source is a woman in her 30s who had recovered from COVID-19.

The rearrangement uses TRBV11-2 and TRBJ2-7; possibly TRBD1 for D (6 bases). The germline CDR1 and CDR2 sequences are SGHAT and FQNNGV. The V gene lost 1 base and the J gene lost 4 bases, with 11 bases spanning the gap. This CDR3 has 14 amino acids. DNA of the CDR3: TGTGCCAGCAGCTTAGCCGGGACACTTTACGAGCAGTACTTC. Translated, it gives CASSLAGTLYEQYF.

The chain uses TRBV12-1 and TRBJ2-4; the listed D gene, TRBD2, was not tested against the DNA. TRBV12-1 is tagged as a pseudogene. CDR3 length: 19 residues. The CDR3 protein is CASSSPLRVHPPSKNIQYF. The CDR3 DNA reads TGTGCCAGCAGCTCGCCTTTACGGGTACACCCACCCTCCAAAAACATTCAGTACTTC.

The chain recombines TRBV2 with TRBJ1-1; a weak D match, TRBD1 (6 bases). The CDR3 loop spans 13 amino acids. Germline CDR1 is SNHLY and CDR2 is FYNNEI. V lost 8 bases, J lost 5 bases, and 15 bases lay in between. CDR3 in DNA: TGTGCCAGCGCTTCTCAGAGGGGGACTGAAGCTTTCTTT. It is translated as CASASQRGTEAFF.

This chain links TRBV27 with TRBJ1-2, with 9 bases that match TRBD1. With V trimmed by 4 bases and J by 7 bases, 10 bases remained unmatched. CDR3 length: 15 residues. The germline CDR1 and CDR2 sequences are MNHEY and SMNVEV (reference sequence). CDR3 sequence reads: CASSYASTGGGGYTF. Here the CDR3 DNA reads TGTGCCAGCAGTTACGCCTCTACAGGGGGCGGTGGCTACACCTTC.

Only one count was recorded for this clone. The chain links TRBV11-2 to TRBJ2-3; D not resolved. Germline V gene lookup returns CDR1 SGHAT and CDR2 FQNNGV. The ends were cut back, 2 bases at V and 0 bases at J, with 12 bases in the middle. This CDR3 has 16 amino acids. CDR3 in DNA: TGTGCCAGCAGCTTAAGAGGCATTCCTAGCACAGATACGCAGTATTTT. Amino acid sequence: CASSLRGIPSTDTQYF.

This clone was observed once. This chain uses TRBV19 with TRBJ2-3; D remains ambiguous. This CDR3 has 13 amino acids. The germline V gene encodes CDR1 LNHDA and CDR2 SQIVND (reference sequence). Trimming removed 6 bases from V and 5 bases from J, with 12 bases in between. CDR3 loop: CASSLIDEDTQYF. The CDR3 nucleotides are TGTGCCAGTAGCCTAATAGATGAAGATACGCAGTATTTT. The variable domain in full, completed from reference TRBV19 and TRBJ2-3, reads DGGITQSPKYLFRKEGQNVTLSCEQNLNHDAMYWYRQDPGQGLRLIYYSQIVNDFQKGDIAEGYSVSREKKESFPLTVTSAQKNPTAFYLCASSLIDEDTQYFGPGTRLTVL.

This chain connects TRBV7-9 to TRBJ2-1; 14 bases are a match to TRBD2. The ends lost 5 bases at V and 4 bases at J; junction bases unmatched: 4. The germline V gene encodes CDR1 SEHNR and CDR2 FQNEAQ (reference sequence). This CDR3 has 16 amino acids. Here the CDR3 DNA reads TGTGCCAGCAGCCCTTGGACTAGCGGGGGGTACAATGAGCAGTTCTTC. Residues: CASSPWTSGGYNEQFF.

V gene TRBV7-9 combines with J gene TRBJ2-2, with 9 bases that match TRBD1. The trim removed 5 bases at V and 0 bases at J, leaving 10 bases unmatched. Germline assignment: CDR1 SEHNR and CDR2 FQNEAQ (reference sequence). The CDR3 is 18 amino acids. The CDR3 is CASSAGQGLFANTGELFF. CDR3 DNA sequence: TGTGCCAGCAGCGCGGGACAGGGTCTTTTTGCGAACACCGGGGAGCTGTTTTTT.

This clone was observed a single time. At one end, the junction sequence differs from germline, possibly due to a read error. V and J are TRBV6-1 and TRBJ1-1; no firm D call. The length of the CDR3 is 15 residues. Germline values: CDR1 MNHNS, CDR2 SASEGT. Here the CDR3 reads CASSEGYGVNTEAFF. The CDR3 DNA sequence: TGTGCCAGCAGCGAAGGGTACGGGGTGAACACTGAAGCTTTCTTT.

The V gene is TRBV3-1 (or the pseudogene TRBV3-2), the J gene TRBJ1-5; no clear D gene. This CDR3 comprises 13 residues. Trimming left V 5 bases short and J 3 bases short, with 8 bases between. Germline-derived CDR1 and CDR2 are LGHDT and YNNKEL (reference sequence). CDR3 protein: CASSEQVNQPQHF. Here the CDR3 DNA reads TGTGCCAGCAGCGAACAAGTCAATCAGCCCCAGCATTTT.

This clone was recorded once. The genes are TRBV18 and TRBJ2-4; D is ambiguous. Trimming took off 0 bases at V and 4 bases at J, with 7 bases between the two ends. The V gene's germline CDR1 is KGHSH and CDR2 LQKENI. There are 14 residues in the CDR3. CDR3 sequence (DNA): TGTGCCAGCTCACCACCCACAGAAAAAAACATTCAGTACTTC. Translation: CASSPPTEKNIQYF.

Remarks on this clone: The same CDR3 is also encoded by other DNA sequences in this sample. The rearrangement joins TRBV19 to TRBJ1-5; perhaps TRBD1 as D (6 bases). The germline CDR1 and CDR2 sequences are LNHDA and SQIVND (reference sequence). The CDR3 consists of 14 residues. Between the trimmed V and J ends, which lost 1 base and 6 bases, there was a span of 10 bases. The DNA for the CDR3 is TGTGCCAGTAGTATAGGGGGCAGGGGTCAGCCCCAGCATTTT. It specifies CASSIGGRGQPQHF.

The chain uses TRBV24-1 and TRBJ2-2; 7 nucleotides line up with TRBD2. CDR3 length: 16 residues. Trimming cost V 9 bases and J 0 bases; bases outside gene matches: 9. Germline lookup yields CDR1 KGHDR and CDR2 SFDVKD. The CDR3 reads CATARGSGTNTGELFF. As DNA, the CDR3 is TGTGCCACCGCGCGGGGAAGCGGGACGAACACCGGGGAGCTGTTTTTT.

CDR3 nucleotides: TGCAGCGTTGAGGTACAGGGGGTAGAGACCCAGTACTTC. Translating it yields CSVEVQGVETQYF. This sequence joins TRBV29-1 and TRBJ2-5; the match to TRBD1 covers 8 bases. This CDR3 has 13 residues. The germline V gene has CDR1 SQVTM and CDR2 ANQGSEA. The V and J ends lost 3 bases and 4 bases, in that order; junction bases with no gene match: 4.

V usage is TRBV19 and J usage is TRBJ2-7, with 7 bases that match TRBD1. The CDR3 length is 14 residues. Germline CDR1 and CDR2: LNHDA and SQIVND (reference sequence). Trimming removed 7 bases from V and 2 bases from J; junction bases left unmatched: 8. This chain's CDR3 is CASTPPGQPYEQYF. The CDR3 bases are TGTGCCAGTACCCCCCCGGGACAGCCCTACGAGCAGTACTTC.

This clone was found a few times. The chain has TRBV6-6 and TRBJ2-7; D might be TRBD1 (6 bases). The CDR3 covers 15 residues. Trimming removed 2 bases from V and 7 bases from J, with 18 bases in between. In germline, CDR1 is MNHNY, CDR2 SVGAGI (reference sequence). CDR3 in DNA: TGTGCCAGCAGTTACCGGCAGGGGCCGCCGGCGGAGCAGTACTTC. Protein: CASSYRQGPPAEQYF.

This clone is a singleton in its sample. The chain has TRBV7-6 and TRBJ2-7; D perhaps matches TRBD1 (7 bases). Trimming took off 5 bases at V and 3 bases at J, with 8 bases between the two ends. The CDR3 extends over 12 amino acids. Germline V gene lookup returns CDR1 SGHVS and CDR2 FNYEAQ. The CDR3 sequence: CASSQGGYEQYF. CDR3 DNA: TGTGCCAGCAGCCAGGGGGGCTACGAGCAGTACTTC.

The gene calls are TRBV6-5 and TRBJ1-5; a weak D match, TRBD1 (5 bases). The CDR3 loop spans 15 amino acids. Germline V gives CDR1 MNHEY, CDR2 SVGAGI. Trimming removed 5 bases at V and 0 bases at J, with 11 bases between. Here the CDR3 reads CASSPAGGSNQPQHF. The CDR3 DNA sequence: TGTGCCAGCAGTCCCGCCGGGGGTAGCAATCAGCCCCAGCATTTT.

The chain recombines TRBV7-9 with TRBJ1-4, with D hard to call. V was pared by 3 bases and J by 11 bases, with 13 bases between. The germline V gene has CDR1 SEHNR and CDR2 FQNEAQ (reference sequence). The CDR3 runs 13 residues. The CDR3 region is CASSFHDSGKLFF. DNA of the CDR3: TGTGCCAGCAGCTTCCATGATTCGGGGAAACTGTTTTTT. Full variable domain (outside the CDR3, taken from reference TRBV7-9 and TRBJ1-4): DTGVSQNPRHKITKRGQNVTFRCDPISEHNRLYWYRQTLGQGPEFLTYFQNEAQLEKSRLLSDRFSAERPKGSFSTLEIQRTEQGDSAMYLCASSFHDSGKLFFGSGTQLSVL.

The chain recombines TRBV7-9 with TRBJ1-1; TRBD1 aligns across 9 bases. The CDR3 consists of 15 residues. Unmatched junction bases numbered 8, after V lost 5 bases and J lost 4 bases. The V gene's germline CDR1 is SEHNR and CDR2 FQNEAQ (reference sequence). The CDR3: CASSHRQGGGTEAFF. The CDR3 DNA sequence: TGTGCCAGCAGCCACCGACAGGGGGGGGGCACTGAAGCTTTCTTT.

This clone has a single count. The rearrangement joins TRBV6-5 to TRBJ1-6, with 8 positions matching TRBD1. Germline CDR1 reads MNHEY; CDR2 reads SVGAGI. Unmatched junction bases numbered 9, after V lost 5 bases and J lost 9 bases. This CDR3 contains 15 residues. CDR3 loop: CASSKDGTGGSPLHF. The CDR3 DNA is TGTGCCAGCAGTAAGGATGGGACAGGAGGTTCACCCCTCCACTTT.

This chain joins TRBV2 and TRBJ2-3; 8 nucleotides align to TRBD2. The trim removed 2 bases at V and 1 base at J, leaving 5 bases unmatched. Germline V gene data show CDR1 as SNHLY and CDR2 as FYNNEI. The CDR3 totals 16 residues. CDR3 residues: CASSEWGSGGTDTQYF. The CDR3 DNA is TGTGCCAGCAGTGAATGGGGTAGCGGGGGCACAGATACGCAGTATTTT.

This chain links TRBV7-2 with TRBJ2-5, with 7 bases matching TRBD1. The length of the CDR3 is 18 residues. V lost 4 bases to trimming and J lost 5 bases; unmatched junction nucleotides: 19. Per germline, CDR1 SGHTA and CDR2 FQGNSA. The CDR3: CASSSSHARAGGRETQYF. The CDR3 nucleotides are TGTGCCAGCAGCTCCTCCCACGCCCGGGCAGGGGGACGGGAGACCCAGTACTTC. The full variable domain, its missing parts supplied by reference TRBV7-2 and TRBJ2-5, is GAGVSQSPSNKVTEKGKDVELRCDPISGHTALYWYRQSLGQGLEFLIYFQGNSAPDKSGLPSDRFSAERTGGSVSTLTIQRTQQEDSAVYLCASSSSHARAGGRETQYFGPGTRLLVL.

V usage is TRBV4-3 and J usage is TRBJ2-3; TRBD2 agrees at 7 bases. The CDR3 is 15 residues long. Per germline, CDR1 LGHNA and CDR2 YSLEER. V was pared by 4 bases and J by 0 bases, with 4 bases of the junction left unmatched. This CDR3 is CASSPGTTSTDTQYF. CDR3 in DNA: TGCGCCAGCAGCCCCGGGACTACGAGCACAGATACGCAGTATTTT.